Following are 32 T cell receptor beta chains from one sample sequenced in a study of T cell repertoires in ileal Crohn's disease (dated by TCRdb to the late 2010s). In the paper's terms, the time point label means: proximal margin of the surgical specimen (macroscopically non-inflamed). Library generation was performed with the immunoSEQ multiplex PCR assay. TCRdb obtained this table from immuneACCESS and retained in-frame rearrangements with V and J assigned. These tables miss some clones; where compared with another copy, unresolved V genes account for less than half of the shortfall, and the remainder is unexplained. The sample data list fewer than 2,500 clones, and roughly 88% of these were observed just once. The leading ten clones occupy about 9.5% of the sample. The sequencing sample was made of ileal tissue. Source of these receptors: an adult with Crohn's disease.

CDR3 sequence (DNA): TGTGCCAGTAGTATGACGGGTTTTCCCTACGAGCAGTACTTC. It yields the protein CASSMTGFPYEQYF. The chain links TRBV19 to TRBJ2-7; D is ambiguous. The CDR3 loop spans 14 amino acids. V lost 3 bases, J lost 2 bases, and 11 bases lay in between. The V gene's germline CDR1 is LNHDA and CDR2 SQIVND (reference sequence).

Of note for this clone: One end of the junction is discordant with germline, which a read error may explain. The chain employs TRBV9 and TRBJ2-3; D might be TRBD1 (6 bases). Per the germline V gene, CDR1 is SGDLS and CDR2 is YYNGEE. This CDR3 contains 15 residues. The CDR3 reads CASSVDTGTADTQYF. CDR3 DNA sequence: TGTGCCAGCAGTGTAGATACAGGGACGGCAGATACGCAGTATTTT.

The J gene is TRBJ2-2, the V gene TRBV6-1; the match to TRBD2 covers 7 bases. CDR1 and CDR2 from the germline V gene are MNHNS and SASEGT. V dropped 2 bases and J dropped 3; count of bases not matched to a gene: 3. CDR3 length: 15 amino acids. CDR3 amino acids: CASSEFSGHTGELFF. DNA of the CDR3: TGTGCCAGCAGTGAATTTAGCGGGCACACCGGGGAGCTGTTTTTT.

The CDR3 DNA follows: TGTGCCAGCAGTGTGACAGGGGTGAACACTGAAGCTTTCTTT. This codes for CASSVTGVNTEAFF. The gene calls are TRBV6-1 and TRBJ1-1; TRBD1 aligns across 8 bases. J gave up 0 bases and V 4 bases, and 1 base lay outside the gene matches. Germline V gives CDR1 MNHNS, CDR2 SASEGT. This CDR3 has 14 residues.

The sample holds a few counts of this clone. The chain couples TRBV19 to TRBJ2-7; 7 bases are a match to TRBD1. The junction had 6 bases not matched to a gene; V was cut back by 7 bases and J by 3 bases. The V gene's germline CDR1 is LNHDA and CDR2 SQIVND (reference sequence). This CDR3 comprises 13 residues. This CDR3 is CASTPPGGYEQYF. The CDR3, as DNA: TGTGCCAGTACCCCCCCAGGGGGCTACGAGCAGTACTTC.

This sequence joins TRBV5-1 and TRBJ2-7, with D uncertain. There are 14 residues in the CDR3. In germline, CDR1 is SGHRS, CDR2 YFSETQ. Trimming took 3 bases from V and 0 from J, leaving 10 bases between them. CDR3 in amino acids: CASSWTESSYEQYF. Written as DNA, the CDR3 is TGCGCCAGCAGCTGGACGGAGAGCTCCTACGAGCAGTACTTC.

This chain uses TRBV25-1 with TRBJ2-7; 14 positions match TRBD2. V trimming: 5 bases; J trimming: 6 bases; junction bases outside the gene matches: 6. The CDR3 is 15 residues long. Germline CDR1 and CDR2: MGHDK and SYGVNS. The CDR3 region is CASSTQGLAGAEQYF. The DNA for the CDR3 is TGTGCCAGCAGTACCCAGGGACTAGCGGGAGCCGAGCAGTACTTC.

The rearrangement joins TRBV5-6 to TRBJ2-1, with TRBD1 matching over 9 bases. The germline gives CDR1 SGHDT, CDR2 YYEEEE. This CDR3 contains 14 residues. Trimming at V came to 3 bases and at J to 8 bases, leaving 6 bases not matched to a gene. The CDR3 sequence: CASSSGTGWDEQFF. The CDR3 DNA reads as TGTGCCAGCAGCTCCGGGACAGGGTGGGATGAGCAGTTCTTC.

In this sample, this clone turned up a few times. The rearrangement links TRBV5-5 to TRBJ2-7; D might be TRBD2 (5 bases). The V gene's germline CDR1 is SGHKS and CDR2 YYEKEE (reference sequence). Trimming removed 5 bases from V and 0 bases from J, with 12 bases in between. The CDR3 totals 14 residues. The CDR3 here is CASRIDSASYEQYF. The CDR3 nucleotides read TGTGCCAGCAGGATTGATAGCGCCTCCTACGAGCAGTACTTC.

Written as DNA, the CDR3 is TGCGCCAGCAGCTTTCAACAGGGTCCTAACTATGGCTACACCTTC. This translates into CASSFQQGPNYGYTF. The V and J genes are TRBV5-1 and TRBJ1-2; D possibly corresponds to TRBD1 (6 bases). Germline CDR1 is SGHRS and CDR2 is YFSETQ. This CDR3 spans 15 amino acids. With 2 bases removed from V and 0 bases from J, the gap between germline ends came to 11 bases.

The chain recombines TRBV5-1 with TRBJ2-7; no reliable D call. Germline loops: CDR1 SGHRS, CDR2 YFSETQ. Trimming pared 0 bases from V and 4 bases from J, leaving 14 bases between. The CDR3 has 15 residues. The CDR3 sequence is CASSLAPRTLYEQYF. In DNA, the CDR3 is TGCGCCAGCAGCTTGGCGCCCCGAACATTGTACGAGCAGTACTTC.

This chain's CDR3 is CASSFEPERTDTQYF. CDR3 DNA sequence: TGTGCCAGCAGCTTTGAGCCGGAGCGCACAGATACGCAGTATTTT. This chain joins TRBV5-4 and TRBJ2-3, with D unresolved. Between the trimmed V and J ends, which lost 2 bases and 1 base, there was a span of 11 bases. The germline V gene encodes CDR1 SGHNT and CDR2 YYREEE (reference sequence). This CDR3 has 15 residues.

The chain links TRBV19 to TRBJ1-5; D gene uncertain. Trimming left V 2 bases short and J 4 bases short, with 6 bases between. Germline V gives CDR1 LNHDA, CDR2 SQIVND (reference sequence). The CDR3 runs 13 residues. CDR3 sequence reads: CASSISRNQPQHF. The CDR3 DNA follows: TGTGCCAGTAGTATATCTAGGAATCAGCCCCAGCATTTT.

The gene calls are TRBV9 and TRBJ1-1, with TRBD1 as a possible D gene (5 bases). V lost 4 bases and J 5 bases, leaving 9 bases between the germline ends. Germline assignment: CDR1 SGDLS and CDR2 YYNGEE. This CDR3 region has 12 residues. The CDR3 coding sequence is TGTGCCAGCAGCTTCCAGGGAACTGAAGCTTTCTTT. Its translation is CASSFQGTEAFF.

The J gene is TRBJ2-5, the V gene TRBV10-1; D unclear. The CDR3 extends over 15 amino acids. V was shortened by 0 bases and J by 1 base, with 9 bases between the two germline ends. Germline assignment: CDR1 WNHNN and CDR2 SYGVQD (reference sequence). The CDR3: CASSESGQLQETQYF. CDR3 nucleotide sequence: TGCGCCAGCAGTGAGTCGGGCCAGCTCCAAGAGACCCAGTACTTC.

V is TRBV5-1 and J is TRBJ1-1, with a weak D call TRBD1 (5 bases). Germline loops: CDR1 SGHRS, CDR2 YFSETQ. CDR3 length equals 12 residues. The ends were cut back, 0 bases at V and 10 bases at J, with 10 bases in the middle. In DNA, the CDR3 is TGCGCCAGCAGCTTGGGGGCAGGGTCAGCTTTCTTT. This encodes CASSLGAGSAFF. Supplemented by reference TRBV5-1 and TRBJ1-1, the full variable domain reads KAGVTQTPRYLIKTRGQQVTLSCSPISGHRSVSWYQQTPGQGLQFLFEYFSETQRNKGNFPGRFSGRQFSNSRSEMNVSTLELGDSALYLCASSLGAGSAFFGQGTRLTVV.

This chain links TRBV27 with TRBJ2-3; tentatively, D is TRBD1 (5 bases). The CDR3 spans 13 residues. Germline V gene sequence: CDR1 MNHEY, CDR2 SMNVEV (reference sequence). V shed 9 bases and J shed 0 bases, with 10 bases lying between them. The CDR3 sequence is CASRQTSTDTQYF. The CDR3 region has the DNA TGTGCCAGTCGACAGACTAGCACAGATACGCAGTATTTT.

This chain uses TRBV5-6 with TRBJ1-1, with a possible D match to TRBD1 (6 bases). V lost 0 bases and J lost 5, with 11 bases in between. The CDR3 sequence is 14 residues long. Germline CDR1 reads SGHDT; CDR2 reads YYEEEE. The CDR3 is CASSLAGRGTEAFF. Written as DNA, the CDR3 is TGTGCCAGCAGCTTGGCAGGGAGGGGGACTGAAGCTTTCTTT.

The CDR3 protein is CAISEGTGVPYGYTF. The DNA for the CDR3 is TGTGCCATCAGTGAGGGGACAGGGGTGCCCTATGGCTACACCTTC. The rearrangement joins TRBV10-3 to TRBJ1-2, with 10 bases fitting TRBD1. There are 15 residues in the CDR3. The V and J ends lost 2 bases and 4 bases, in that order; junction bases with no gene match: 4. The germline CDR1 and CDR2 sequences are ENHRY and SYGVKD.

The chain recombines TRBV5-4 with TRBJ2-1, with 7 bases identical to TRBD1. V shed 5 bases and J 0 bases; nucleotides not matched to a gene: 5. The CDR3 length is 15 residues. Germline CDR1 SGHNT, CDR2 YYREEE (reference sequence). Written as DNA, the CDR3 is TGTGCCAGCAGACAGGGGTCACCCTCCTACAATGAGCAGTTCTTC. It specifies CASRQGSPSYNEQFF.

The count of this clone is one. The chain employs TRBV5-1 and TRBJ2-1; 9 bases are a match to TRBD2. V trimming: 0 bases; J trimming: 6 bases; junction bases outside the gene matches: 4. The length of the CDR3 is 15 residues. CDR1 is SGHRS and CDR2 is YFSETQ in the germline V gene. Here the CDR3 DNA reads TGCGCCAGCAGCTTGGAAGGGACTAGCTTCAATGAGCAGTTCTTC. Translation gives CASSLEGTSFNEQFF.

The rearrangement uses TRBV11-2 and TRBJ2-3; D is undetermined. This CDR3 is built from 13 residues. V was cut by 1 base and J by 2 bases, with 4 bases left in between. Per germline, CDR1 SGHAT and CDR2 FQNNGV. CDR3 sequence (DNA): TGTGCCAGCAGCTTAGTTATCACAGATACGCAGTATTTT. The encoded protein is CASSLVITDTQYF.

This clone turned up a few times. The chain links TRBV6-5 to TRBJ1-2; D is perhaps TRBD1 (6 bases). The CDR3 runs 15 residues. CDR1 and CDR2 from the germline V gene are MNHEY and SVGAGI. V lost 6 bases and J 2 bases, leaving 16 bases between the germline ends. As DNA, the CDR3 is TGTGCCAGCAGGACGACCGGGACATACAACTATGGCTACACCTTC. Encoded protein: CASRTTGTYNYGYTF.

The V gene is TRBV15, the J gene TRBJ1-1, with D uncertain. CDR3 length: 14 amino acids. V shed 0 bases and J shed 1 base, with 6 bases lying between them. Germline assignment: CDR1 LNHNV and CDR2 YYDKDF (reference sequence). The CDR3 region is CATSRDGGNTEAFF. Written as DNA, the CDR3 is TGTGCCACCAGCAGAGATGGAGGGAACACTGAAGCTTTCTTT.

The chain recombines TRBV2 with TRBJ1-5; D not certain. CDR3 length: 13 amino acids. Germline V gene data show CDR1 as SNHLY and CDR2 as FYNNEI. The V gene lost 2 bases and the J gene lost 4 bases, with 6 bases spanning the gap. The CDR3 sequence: CASSELMNQPQHF. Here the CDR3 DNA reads TGTGCCAGCAGTGAACTAATGAATCAGCCCCAGCATTTT.

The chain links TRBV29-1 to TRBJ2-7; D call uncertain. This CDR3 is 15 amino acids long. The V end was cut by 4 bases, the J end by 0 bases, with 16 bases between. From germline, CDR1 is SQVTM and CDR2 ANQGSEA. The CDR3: CSVGVLTWSSYEQYF. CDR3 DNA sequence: TGCAGCGTTGGGGTGCTTACGTGGAGCTCCTACGAGCAGTACTTC.

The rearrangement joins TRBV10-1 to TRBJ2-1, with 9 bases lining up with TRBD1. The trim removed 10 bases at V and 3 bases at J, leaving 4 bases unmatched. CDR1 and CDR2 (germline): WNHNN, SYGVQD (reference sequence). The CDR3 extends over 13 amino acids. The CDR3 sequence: CATGTGFYNEQFF. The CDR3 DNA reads TGCGCCACCGGGACAGGGTTCTACAATGAGCAGTTCTTC.

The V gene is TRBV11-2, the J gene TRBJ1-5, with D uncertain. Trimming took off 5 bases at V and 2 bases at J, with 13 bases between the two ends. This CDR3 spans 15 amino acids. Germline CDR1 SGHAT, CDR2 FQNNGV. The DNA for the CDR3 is TGTGCCAGCAGCCTCGGGCCAGACGGCAATCAGCCCCAGCATTTT. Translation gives CASSLGPDGNQPQHF. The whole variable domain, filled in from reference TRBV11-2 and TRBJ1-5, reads EAGVAQSPRYKIIEKRQSVAFWCNPISGHATLYWYQQILGQGPKLLIQFQNNGVVDDSQLPKDRFSAERLKGVDSTLKIQPAKLEDSAVYLCASSLGPDGNQPQHFGDGTRLSIL.

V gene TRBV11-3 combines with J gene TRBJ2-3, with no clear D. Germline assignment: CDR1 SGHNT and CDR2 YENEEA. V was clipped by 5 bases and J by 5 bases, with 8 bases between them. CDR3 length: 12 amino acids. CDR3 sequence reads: CASSPNRDTQYF. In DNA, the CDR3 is TGTGCCAGCAGCCCAAACAGAGATACGCAGTATTTT.

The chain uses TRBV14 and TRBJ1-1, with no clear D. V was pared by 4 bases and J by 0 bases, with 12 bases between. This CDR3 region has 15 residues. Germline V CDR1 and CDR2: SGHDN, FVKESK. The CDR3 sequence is CASSPGRALNTEAFF. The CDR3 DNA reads TGTGCCAGCAGCCCCGGACGGGCTTTGAACACTGAAGCTTTCTTT.

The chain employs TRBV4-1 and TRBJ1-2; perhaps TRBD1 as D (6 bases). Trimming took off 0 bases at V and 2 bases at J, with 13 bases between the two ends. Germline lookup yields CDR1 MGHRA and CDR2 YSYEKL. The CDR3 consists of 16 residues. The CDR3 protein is CASSQDGGAFNYGYTF. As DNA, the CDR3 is TGCGCCAGCAGCCAAGATGGGGGGGCGTTCAACTATGGCTACACCTTC.

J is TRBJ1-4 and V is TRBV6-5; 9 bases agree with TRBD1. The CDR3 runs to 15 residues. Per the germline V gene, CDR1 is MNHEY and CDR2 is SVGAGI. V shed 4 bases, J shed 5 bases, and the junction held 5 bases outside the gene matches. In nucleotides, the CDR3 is TGTGCCAGCAGTTGGACGACAGGGGGGAATGAAAAACTGTTTTTT. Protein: CASSWTTGGNEKLFF.